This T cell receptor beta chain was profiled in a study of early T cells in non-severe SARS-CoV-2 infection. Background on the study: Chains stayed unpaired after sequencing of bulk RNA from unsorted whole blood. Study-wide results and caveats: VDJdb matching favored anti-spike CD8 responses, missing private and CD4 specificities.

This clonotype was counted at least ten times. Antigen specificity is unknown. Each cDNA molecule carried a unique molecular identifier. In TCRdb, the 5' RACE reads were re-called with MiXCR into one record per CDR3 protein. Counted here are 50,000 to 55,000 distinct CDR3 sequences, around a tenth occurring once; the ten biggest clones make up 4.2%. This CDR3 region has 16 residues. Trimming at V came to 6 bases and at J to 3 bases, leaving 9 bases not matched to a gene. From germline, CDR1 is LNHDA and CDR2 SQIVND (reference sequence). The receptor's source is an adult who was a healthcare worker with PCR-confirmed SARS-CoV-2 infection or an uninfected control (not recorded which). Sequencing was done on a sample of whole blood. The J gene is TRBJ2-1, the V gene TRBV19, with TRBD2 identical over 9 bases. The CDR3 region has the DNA TGTGCCAGTAGCTGGGTAGCGGGGGCCTACTACAATGAGCAGTTCTTC. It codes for CASSWVAGAYYNEQFF.